This T cell receptor beta chain is from a study of memory CD4+ T cells and cytomegalovirus serostatus. The sort gate was single viable CD3+CD4+CD8-CD45RO+ cells for memory CD4+ T cells. Total CD4+ T cells were enriched by CD4 positive selection. This CDR3 is built from 17 residues. Trimming removed 0 bases at V and 4 bases at J, with 19 bases between. CDR1 MGHRA and CDR2 YSYEKL come from the germline V gene. The protocol was immunoSEQ multiplex PCR, while the TCRdb copy is restricted to in-frame clones and leaves out a portion. The profile shows 45,000 to 50,000 clones, just under 80% of them singletons. This clone was counted a few times.

Sequenced sample: memory CD4+ T cells from blood. The sequence was collected from an adult in good health and CMV-seronegative. The V call is TRBV4-1, the J call TRBJ2-7; D is possibly TRBD2 (6 bases). CDR3: CASSQDAPGLTSYEQYF. As DNA, the CDR3 is TGCGCCAGCAGCCAAGACGCGCCGGGACTGACTTCATACGAGCAGTACTTC.